Presented here are 21 T cell receptor beta chains from one specimen sequenced in a study of blood T cell repertoires in COVID-19. Data came from immunoSEQ multiplex PCR; TCRdb stores just in-frame clones and leaves some out. The table has roughly 43,000 clones, 80% to 90% seen once; the top ten hold approximately 14%. The sequenced material came from peripheral blood. The receptors stem from a human donor in a cohort sampled during active COVID-19. The donor label of this sample is uncertain.

The gene calls are TRBV7-6 and TRBJ2-7; 8 positions match TRBD2. This CDR3 contains 17 residues. The germline V gene has CDR1 SGHVS and CDR2 FNYEAQ. V was pared by 0 bases and J by 6 bases, with 13 bases of the junction left unmatched. The CDR3 reads CASSLAVRRGGIGEQYF. DNA of the CDR3: TGTGCCAGCAGCTTAGCCGTGCGTCGGGGGGGCATCGGCGAGCAGTACTTC.

V usage is TRBV3-1 (or the pseudogene TRBV3-2) and J usage is TRBJ1-2; D is perhaps TRBD1 (6 bases). The CDR3 consists of 13 residues. Trimming removed 2 bases at V and 8 bases at J, with 12 bases between. Germline loops: CDR1 LGHDT, CDR2 YNNKEL (reference sequence). CDR3 sequence: CASSQQGQWGYTF. The DNA for the CDR3 is TGTGCCAGCAGCCAACAGGGGCAGTGGGGCTACACCTTC.

V usage is TRBV7-9 and J usage is TRBJ1-5; 8 positions agree with TRBD1. Germline-derived CDR1 and CDR2 are SEHNR and FQNEAQ (reference sequence). V was clipped by 5 bases and J by 2 bases; unmatched bases: 14. The CDR3 spans 18 residues. Here the CDR3 DNA reads TGTGCCAGCAGCATCCGAGAGGGTTCACAGGGGGGCAATCAGCCCCAGCATTTT. Translating it yields CASSIREGSQGGNQPQHF.

The chain has TRBV16 and TRBJ1-1, with 9 bases matching TRBD1. With V trimmed by 5 bases and J by 1 base, 2 bases remained unmatched. This CDR3 has 14 amino acids. Per germline, CDR1 KGHSY and CDR2 FQNENV. CDR3 sequence: CASSWDRANTEAFF. CDR3 in DNA: TGTGCCAGCAGCTGGGACAGGGCGAACACTGAAGCTTTCTTT.

This sequence joins TRBV2 and TRBJ1-1, with D unclear. CDR3 length equals 12 residues. Trimming cost V 3 bases and J 4 bases, with 6 bases left between them. The V gene's germline CDR1 is SNHLY and CDR2 FYNNEI. CDR3 coding DNA: TGTGCCAGCAGTGAGACGGGCACTGAAGCTTTCTTT. Its translation: CASSETGTEAFF.

The chain uses TRBV5-1 and TRBJ2-5; weak D call: TRBD2 (6 bases). CDR3 length: 14 residues. V was trimmed by 3 bases and J by 3 bases, leaving 12 bases between them. CDR1 is SGHRS, CDR2 YFSETQ, per germline. CDR3 loop: CASSSSVTEETQYF. As DNA, the CDR3 is TGCGCCAGCAGCTCTAGCGTAACAGAAGAGACCCAGTACTTC. The full variable domain, in which reference TRBV5-1 and TRBJ2-5 provide the parts outside the CDR3, is KAGVTQTPRYLIKTRGQQVTLSCSPISGHRSVSWYQQTPGQGLQFLFEYFSETQRNKGNFPGRFSGRQFSNSRSEMNVSTLELGDSALYLCASSSSVTEETQYFGPGTRLLVL.

This chain joins TRBV28 and TRBJ1-2, with D unclear. Germline V CDR1 and CDR2: MDHEN, SYDVKM. Trimming stripped 6 bases from V and 8 bases from J, with 7 bases between. The CDR3 extends over 10 amino acids. The DNA of the CDR3 is TGTGCCAGCAGCTCCGTGGGCTACACCTTC. It specifies CASSSVGYTF.

The rearrangement uses TRBV2 and TRBJ1-6, with 7 nucleotides matching TRBD1. The germline V gene encodes CDR1 SNHLY and CDR2 FYNNEI. The CDR3 has 14 residues. Germline trimming cut 7 bases from V and 6 bases from J; bases unmatched to any gene: 6. The CDR3 DNA is TGTGCCAGCATCCTGGGACAGTCTAATTCACCCCTCCACTTT. Its translation: CASILGQSNSPLHF.

This clone turned up a few times. V usage is TRBV11-1 and J usage is TRBJ2-7; 10 bases line up with TRBD1. The CDR3 loop spans 14 amino acids. Unmatched junction bases numbered 5, after V lost 5 bases and J lost 4 bases. Germline lookup yields CDR1 SGHAT and CDR2 FQDESV (reference sequence). The CDR3 here is CASSTGTGVYEQYF. CDR3 bases: TGTGCCAGCAGCACCGGGACAGGGGTTTACGAGCAGTACTTC.

This clone was detected only once. V is TRBV30 and J is TRBJ2-3, with a possible D match to TRBD2 (6 bases). Trimming took 3 bases from V and 5 from J, leaving 12 bases between them. CDR3 size: 13 residues. Germline V CDR1 and CDR2: GTSNPN, SVGIG (reference sequence). The CDR3 sequence is CAWSGGIVDTQYF. The CDR3 DNA is TGTGCCTGGAGCGGGGGAATAGTAGATACGCAGTATTTT.

The genes are TRBV4-2 and TRBJ2-7; 10 bases are a match to TRBD2. With V trimmed by 0 bases and J by 2 bases, 7 bases remained unmatched. This CDR3 is built from 17 residues. Germline V lookup: CDR1 LGHNA, CDR2 YNFKEQ. CDR3: CASSQDPASGGTYEQYF. As DNA, the CDR3 is TGTGCCAGCAGCCAAGATCCGGCTAGCGGGGGTACCTACGAGCAGTACTTC.

The chain couples TRBV21-1 to TRBJ2-2; the table gives TRBD1 as D, unverified against the DNA. TRBV21-1 is annotated as a pseudogene. CDR3 length: 16 amino acids. The CDR3 DNA reads as TGTGCCAGCCGGGGACAGCCGGAGGTTAACACCGGGGAGCTGTTTTTT. Protein sequence: CASRGQPEVNTGELFF.

In its sample, this clone was seen a few times. The rearrangement uses TRBV27 and TRBJ2-5; perhaps TRBD2 as D (7 bases). With 9 bases removed from V and 5 bases from J, the gap between germline ends came to 16 bases. The CDR3 totals 13 residues. CDR1 and CDR2 from the germline V gene are MNHEY and SMNVEV (reference sequence). CDR3 amino acids: CASRGGEGETQYF. The CDR3 nucleotides are TGTGCCAGTAGAGGGGGGGAAGGCGAGACCCAGTACTTC.

The chain is built from TRBV19 and TRBJ1-5, with a tentative D call TRBD1 (6 bases). The CDR3 length is 15 residues. Germline values: CDR1 LNHDA, CDR2 SQIVND (reference sequence). The V and J ends lost 7 bases and 1 base respectively, with 14 bases between them. As DNA, the CDR3 is TGTGCCAGTAATCCGGGACAAGTAAGCAATCAGCCCCAGCATTTT. Its protein is CASNPGQVSNQPQHF.

The chain has TRBV20-1 and TRBJ2-7; no definite D call. Per the germline V gene, CDR1 is DFQATT and CDR2 is SNEGSKA (reference sequence). V dropped 5 bases and J dropped 2 bases, with 7 bases sitting between them. The CDR3 extends over 11 amino acids. The CDR3 is CSASQTYEQYF. CDR3 sequence (DNA): TGCAGTGCTTCCCAAACCTACGAGCAGTACTTC.

The CDR3 DNA follows: TGTGCCAGCAGCAGTGACAGGGGGCGCGGCACTGAAGCTTTCTTT. Protein sequence: CASSSDRGRGTEAFF. The chain has TRBV7-2 and TRBJ1-1; 10 bases map to TRBD1. The CDR3 has 15 amino acids. Germline V gene data show CDR1 as SGHTA and CDR2 as FQGNSA. The V and J ends lost 5 bases and 4 bases, in that order; junction bases with no gene match: 7.

This sequence joins TRBV6-6 and TRBJ1-1, with D possibly being TRBD1 (5 bases). Deletions cut 2 bases from V and 4 bases from J, with 14 bases between. CDR3 size: 15 residues. In germline, CDR1 is MNHNY, CDR2 SVGAGI (reference sequence). The CDR3 DNA reads as TGTGCCAGCAGTTACCAGGACACTATATCCACTGAAGCTTTCTTT. It encodes CASSYQDTISTEAFF.

The CDR3, as DNA: TGTGCCAGCAGCTTCACGGACAGGTCCTACGAGCAGTACTTC. Translation: CASSFTDRSYEQYF. This rearrangement joins TRBV5-5 to TRBJ2-7, with 7 nucleotides matching TRBD1. Germline CDR1 and CDR2: SGHKS and YYEKEE (reference sequence). V was pared by 2 bases and J by 1 base, with 3 bases of the junction left unmatched. The length of the CDR3 is 14 residues.

The chain joins TRBV5-4 to TRBJ1-3; 7 bases agree with TRBD1. Trimming removed 4 bases from V and 0 bases from J; junction bases left unmatched: 4. CDR1 and CDR2 from the germline V gene are SGHNT and YYREEE (reference sequence). CDR3 size: 15 residues. CDR3 coding DNA: TGTGCCAGCAGCCGACAGGGAGGCTCTGGAAACACCATATATTTT. It is translated as CASSRQGGSGNTIYF.

The gene calls are TRBV11-2 and TRBJ1-2; the D gene is possibly TRBD1 (6 bases). The CDR3 runs to 13 residues. Germline CDR1 SGHAT, CDR2 FQNNGV. Trimming stripped 5 bases from V and 2 bases from J, with 9 bases between. In DNA form, the CDR3 reads TGTGCCAGCAGCCCTACAGGGAACTATGGCTACACCTTC. Its translation is CASSPTGNYGYTF.

The chain is built from TRBV19 and TRBJ2-3; a possible D gene is TRBD2 (6 bases). Looked up from germline, CDR1 is LNHDA and CDR2 is SQIVND (reference sequence). This CDR3 spans 14 amino acids. Trimming cost V 6 bases and J 4 bases, with 14 bases left between them. The CDR3 DNA reads TGTGCCAGTAGCCGGTTAAGCGGGCCAGATACGCAGTATTTT. Its translation is CASSRLSGPDTQYF.